This T cell receptor (beta chain) comes out of a study of blood T cell repertoires in COVID-19. Study-level background: Acute and convalescent COVID-19 specimens originated in the United States, Italy and Spain. PBMCs, B-cell-depleted T cells, or T cells provided the cDNA or gDNA that made up the material.

The length of the CDR3 is 16 residues. CDR1 and CDR2 from the germline V gene are LGHDT and YNNKEL (reference sequence). The junction had 10 bases not matched to a gene; V was cut back by 4 bases and J by 9 bases. The repertoire was sequenced with immunoSEQ multiplex PCR; TCRdb's copy has only in-frame clones and lacks some. The sample holds 220,000 or so clones; roughly 84% are singletons and the top ten take 6.8%. In assigning cohorts, the study relied on participant-reported clinical history. Donors of Cohort 3 who recovered were those that had two negative PCRs, clearance, or symptom resolution. Sequenced input: PBMCs or T cells enriched from blood (not recorded which). This rearrangement joins TRBV3-1 (or the pseudogene TRBV3-2) to TRBJ2-1, with 12 positions matching TRBD2. This receptor was identified in a woman between 35 and 50 years old who had recovered from COVID-19. The CDR3 sequence is CASSLRLAGVGSEQFF. Written as DNA, the CDR3 is TGTGCCAGCAGCCTGCGACTAGCGGGAGTTGGGAGTGAGCAGTTCTTC.